This T cell receptor (beta chain) comes out of a study of control samples from healthy donors and cancer patients. Note on this clone: Sequence at one end of the junction differs from germline and may be a read error. The sample has other DNA sequences that encode this CDR3 too.

The data were produced by immunoSEQ multiplex PCR, yet TCRdb's version contains in-frame clones alone and is incomplete. The ten top clones account for 2.2%, within a sample of around 190,000 clones. The CDR3 is 16 residues long. CDR1 SGDLS and CDR2 YYNGEE come from the germline V gene. Sequencing used blood. The TCR originated in a woman in her thirties in good health. The rearrangement joins TRBV9 to TRBJ2-2; maybe TRBD1 (6 bases). CDR3: CASSVEQGMYTGELFF. CDR3 nucleotides: TGTGCCAGCAGTGTAGAACAGGGAATGTACACCGGGGAGCTGTTTTTT.